This TCR beta chain appears in the sequencing data of a study of T-cell reconstitution after alpha-beta-depleted transplantation in children. Concerning this clonotype itself: What it binds is unknown.

A library of TCRbeta sequences, prepared with unique molecular identifiers, was generated. Each CDR3 protein is one row after TCRdb ran MiXCR on the PCR reads. Of about 900,000 distinct CDR3 sequences in the sample, roughly 31% were seen once. The study's findings and limits: Expanded clones from the graft, numbering several hundred, reportedly supplied alpha-beta T cells about two months after transplant. Elevated TCRbeta diversity at day 60 was traced, in some patients, to surviving recipient T cells and thymic progenitors. Once a year had passed after transplant, T-cell counts and diversity came mostly from newly produced T cells.

Germline lookup yields CDR1 LGHNA and CDR2 YSLEER. The ends were cut back, 3 bases at V and 2 bases at J, with 7 bases in the middle. The CDR3 contains 14 residues. The chain couples TRBV4-3 to TRBJ2-2; perhaps TRBD1 as D (5 bases). Sequenced here: PBMCs, mostly from graft donor cells, sampled 360 days after TCRalphabeta/CD19-depleted stem cell transplant. The TCR was taken from a boy in the first two years of life who had a stem cell transplant for SCID, so the T cells may come from the graft donor. This chain's CDR3 is CASSQTVNTGELFF. CDR3 nucleotide sequence: TGCGCCAGCAGCCAGACAGTTAACACCGGGGAGCTGTTTTTT.